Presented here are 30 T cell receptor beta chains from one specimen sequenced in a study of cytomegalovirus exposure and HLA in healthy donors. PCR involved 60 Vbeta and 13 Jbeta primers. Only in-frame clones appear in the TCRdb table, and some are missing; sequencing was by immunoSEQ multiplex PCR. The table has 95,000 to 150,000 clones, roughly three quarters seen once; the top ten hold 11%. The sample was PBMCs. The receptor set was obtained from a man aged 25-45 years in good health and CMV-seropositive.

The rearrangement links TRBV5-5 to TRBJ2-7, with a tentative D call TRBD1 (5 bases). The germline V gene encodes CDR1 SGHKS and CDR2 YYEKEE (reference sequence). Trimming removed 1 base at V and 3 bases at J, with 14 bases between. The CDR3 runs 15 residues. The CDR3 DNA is TGTGCCAGCAGCTTGAATATAGGGGCAGGCTACGAGCAGTACTTC. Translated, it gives CASSLNIGAGYEQYF. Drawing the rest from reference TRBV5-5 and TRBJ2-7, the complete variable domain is DAGVTQSPTHLIKTRGQQVTLRCSPISGHKSVSWYQQVLGQGPQFIFQYYEKEERGRGNFPDRFSARQFPNYSSELNVNALLLGDSALYLCASSLNIGAGYEQYFGPGTRLTVT.

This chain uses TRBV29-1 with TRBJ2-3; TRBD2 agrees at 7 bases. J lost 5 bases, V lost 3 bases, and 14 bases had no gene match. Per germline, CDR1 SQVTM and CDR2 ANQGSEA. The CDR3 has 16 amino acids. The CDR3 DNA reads TGCAGCGTTGAGGGCTTACCTGGGAGGGCCTTAGATACGCAGTATTTT. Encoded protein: CSVEGLPGRALDTQYF.

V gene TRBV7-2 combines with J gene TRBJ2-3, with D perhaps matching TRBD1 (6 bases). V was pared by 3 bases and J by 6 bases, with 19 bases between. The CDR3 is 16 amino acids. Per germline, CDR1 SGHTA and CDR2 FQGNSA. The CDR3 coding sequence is TGTGCCAGCAGCTTCGCCGGGACCAGGGGATCGGATACGCAGTATTTT. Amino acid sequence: CASSFAGTRGSDTQYF. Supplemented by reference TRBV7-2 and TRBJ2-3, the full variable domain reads GAGVSQSPSNKVTEKGKDVELRCDPISGHTALYWYRQSLGQGLEFLIYFQGNSAPDKSGLPSDRFSAERTGGSVSTLTIQRTQQEDSAVYLCASSFAGTRGSDTQYFGPGTRLTVL.

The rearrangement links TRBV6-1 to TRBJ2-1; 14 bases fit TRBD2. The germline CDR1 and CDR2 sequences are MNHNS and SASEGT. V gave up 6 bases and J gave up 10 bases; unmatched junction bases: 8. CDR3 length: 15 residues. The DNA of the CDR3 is TGTGCCAGCAGGGAAAGACTAGCGGGAGGGGTGGAGCAGTTCTTC. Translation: CASRERLAGGVEQFF.

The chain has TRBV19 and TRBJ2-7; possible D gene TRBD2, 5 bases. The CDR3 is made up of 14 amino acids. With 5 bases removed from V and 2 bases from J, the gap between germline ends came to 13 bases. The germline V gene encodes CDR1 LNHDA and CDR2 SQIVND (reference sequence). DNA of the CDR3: TGTGCCAGTAGTTCCCGCGGAGGTCCCTACGAGCAGTACTTC. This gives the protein CASSSRGGPYEQYF. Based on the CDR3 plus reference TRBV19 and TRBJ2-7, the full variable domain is DGGITQSPKYLFRKEGQNVTLSCEQNLNHDAMYWYRQDPGQGLRLIYYSQIVNDFQKGDIAEGYSVSREKKESFPLTVTSAQKNPTAFYLCASSSRGGPYEQYFGPGTRLTVT.

The CDR3, as DNA: TGTGCCAGTAGTATAGATCAGTCTAGCGGGAGGGTCAGGGGTGAGCAGTTCTTC. Its protein is CASSIDQSSGRVRGEQFF. The chain employs TRBV19 and TRBJ2-1; 12 nucleotides line up with TRBD2. The CDR3 covers 18 residues. The germline gives CDR1 LNHDA, CDR2 SQIVND (reference sequence). The J segment lost 9 bases and the V segment lost 0 bases, leaving 12 bases of the junction unmatched.

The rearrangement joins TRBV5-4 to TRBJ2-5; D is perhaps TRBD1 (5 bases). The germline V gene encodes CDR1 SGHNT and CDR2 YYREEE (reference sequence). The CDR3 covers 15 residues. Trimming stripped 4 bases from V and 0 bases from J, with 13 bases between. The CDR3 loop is CASSGGDRNQETQYF. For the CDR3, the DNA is TGTGCCAGCAGCGGCGGAGACAGAAACCAAGAGACCCAGTACTTC. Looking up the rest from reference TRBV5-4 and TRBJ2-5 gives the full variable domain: ETGVTQSPTHLIKTRGQQVTLRCSSQSGHNTVSWYQQALGQGPQFIFQYYREEENGRGNFPPRFSGLQFPNYSSELNVNALELDDSALYLCASSGGDRNQETQYFGPGTRLLVL.

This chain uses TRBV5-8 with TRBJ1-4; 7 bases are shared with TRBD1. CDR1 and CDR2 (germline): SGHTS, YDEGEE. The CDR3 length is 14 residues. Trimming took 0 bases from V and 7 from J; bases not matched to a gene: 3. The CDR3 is CASSLVRGAEKLFF. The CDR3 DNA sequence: TGTGCCAGCAGCTTGGTCAGGGGGGCTGAAAAACTGTTTTTT.

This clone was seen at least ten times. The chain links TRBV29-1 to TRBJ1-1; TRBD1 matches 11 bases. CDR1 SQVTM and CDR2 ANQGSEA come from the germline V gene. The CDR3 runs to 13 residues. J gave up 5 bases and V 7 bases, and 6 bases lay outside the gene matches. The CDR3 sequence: CSARDRGGTEAFF. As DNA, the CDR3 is TGCAGCGCCCGGGACAGGGGGGGGACTGAAGCTTTCTTT.

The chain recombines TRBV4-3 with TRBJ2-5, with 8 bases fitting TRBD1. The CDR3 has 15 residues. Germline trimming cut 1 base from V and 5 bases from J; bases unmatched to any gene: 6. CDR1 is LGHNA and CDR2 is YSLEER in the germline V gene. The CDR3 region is CASSQGQGAGETQYF. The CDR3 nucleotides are TGCGCCAGCAGCCAAGGGCAGGGGGCCGGGGAGACCCAGTACTTC.

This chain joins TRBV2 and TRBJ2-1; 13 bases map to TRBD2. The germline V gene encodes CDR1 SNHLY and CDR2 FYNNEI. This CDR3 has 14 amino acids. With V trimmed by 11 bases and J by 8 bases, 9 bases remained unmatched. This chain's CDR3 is CAFRTSGSIYEQFF. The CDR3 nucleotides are TGTGCCTTCCGGACTAGCGGGAGTATCTATGAGCAGTTCTTC.

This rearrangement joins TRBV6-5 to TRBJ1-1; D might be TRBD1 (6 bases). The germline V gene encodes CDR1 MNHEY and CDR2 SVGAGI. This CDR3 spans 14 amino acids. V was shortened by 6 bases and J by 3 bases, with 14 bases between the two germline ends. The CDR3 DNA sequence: TGTGCCAGCAGAGGGAGGGGGTGGGACACTGAAGCTTTCTTT. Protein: CASRGRGWDTEAFF.

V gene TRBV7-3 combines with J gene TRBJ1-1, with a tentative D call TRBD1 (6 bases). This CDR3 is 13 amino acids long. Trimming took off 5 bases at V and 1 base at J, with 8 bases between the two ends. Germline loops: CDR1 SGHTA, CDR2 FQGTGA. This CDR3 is CASSPQGNTEAFF. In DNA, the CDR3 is TGTGCCAGCAGCCCACAGGGGAACACTGAAGCTTTCTTT.

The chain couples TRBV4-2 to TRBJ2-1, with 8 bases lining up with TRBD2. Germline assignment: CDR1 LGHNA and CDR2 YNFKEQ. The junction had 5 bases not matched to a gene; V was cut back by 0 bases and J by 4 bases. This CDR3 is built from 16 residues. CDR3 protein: CASSQEGAGGYNEQFF. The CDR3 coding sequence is TGTGCCAGCAGCCAAGAAGGGGCGGGGGGTTACAATGAGCAGTTCTTC.

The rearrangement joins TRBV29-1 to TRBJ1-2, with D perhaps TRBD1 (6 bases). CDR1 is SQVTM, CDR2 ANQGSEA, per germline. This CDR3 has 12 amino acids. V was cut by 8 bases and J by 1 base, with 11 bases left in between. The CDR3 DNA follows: TGCAGCCTAGACAGGCTTAACTATGGCTACACCTTC. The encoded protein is CSLDRLNYGYTF.

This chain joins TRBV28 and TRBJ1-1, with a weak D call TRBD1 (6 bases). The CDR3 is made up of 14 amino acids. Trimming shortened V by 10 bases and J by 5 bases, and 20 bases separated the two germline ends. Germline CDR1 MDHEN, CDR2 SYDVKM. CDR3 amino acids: CATLGEGTTTEAFF. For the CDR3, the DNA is TGTGCCACCCTTGGGGAGGGGACAACAACTGAAGCTTTCTTT.

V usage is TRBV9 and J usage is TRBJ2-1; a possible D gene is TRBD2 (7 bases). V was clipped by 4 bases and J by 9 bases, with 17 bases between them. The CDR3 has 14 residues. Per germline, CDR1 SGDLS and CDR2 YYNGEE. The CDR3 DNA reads TGTGCCAGCAGCCTACGGACAGTAGCGGGTGAGCAGTTCTTC. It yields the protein CASSLRTVAGEQFF.

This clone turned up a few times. CDR3 protein: CASSFQDRGIYGYTF. For the CDR3, the DNA is TGTGCCAGCAGTTTCCAGGACAGGGGAATCTATGGCTACACCTTC. V and J are TRBV28 and TRBJ1-2; 9 nucleotides line up with TRBD1. From germline, CDR1 is MDHEN and CDR2 SYDVKM. The ends lost 3 bases at V and 4 bases at J; junction bases unmatched: 6. CDR3 length: 15 residues.

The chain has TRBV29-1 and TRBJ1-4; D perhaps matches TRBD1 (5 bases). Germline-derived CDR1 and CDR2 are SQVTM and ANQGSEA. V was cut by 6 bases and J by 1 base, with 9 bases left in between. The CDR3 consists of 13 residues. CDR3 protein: CSVGGGTNEKLFF. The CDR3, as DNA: TGCAGCGTGGGGGGGGGAACTAATGAAAAACTGTTTTTT.

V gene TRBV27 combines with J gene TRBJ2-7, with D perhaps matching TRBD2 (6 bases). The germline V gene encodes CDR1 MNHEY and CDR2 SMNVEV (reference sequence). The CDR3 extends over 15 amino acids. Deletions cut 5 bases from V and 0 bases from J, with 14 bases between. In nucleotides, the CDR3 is TGTGCCAGCAGTCCGGAGATGCGGGGCTCCTACGAGCAGTACTTC. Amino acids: CASSPEMRGSYEQYF.

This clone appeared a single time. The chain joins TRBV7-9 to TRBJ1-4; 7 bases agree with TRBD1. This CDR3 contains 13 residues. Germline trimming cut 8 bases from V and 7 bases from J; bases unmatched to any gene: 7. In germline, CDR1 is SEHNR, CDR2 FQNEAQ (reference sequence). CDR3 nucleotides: TGTGCCAGCCAAGGGGGCTGGGGTGAAAAACTGTTTTTT. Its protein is CASQGGWGEKLFF. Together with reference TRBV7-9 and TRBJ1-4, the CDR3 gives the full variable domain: DTGVSQNPRHKITKRGQNVTFRCDPISEHNRLYWYRQTLGQGPEFLTYFQNEAQLEKSRLLSDRFSAERPKGSFSTLEIQRTEQGDSAMYLCASQGGWGEKLFFGSGTQLSVL.

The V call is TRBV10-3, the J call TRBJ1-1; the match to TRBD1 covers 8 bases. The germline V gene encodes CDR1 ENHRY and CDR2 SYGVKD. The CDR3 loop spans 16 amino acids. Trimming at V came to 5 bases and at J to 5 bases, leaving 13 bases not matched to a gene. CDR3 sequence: CAISSLPQGEGTEAFF. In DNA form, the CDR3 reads TGTGCCATCAGTTCCCTTCCACAGGGGGAGGGGACTGAAGCTTTCTTT.

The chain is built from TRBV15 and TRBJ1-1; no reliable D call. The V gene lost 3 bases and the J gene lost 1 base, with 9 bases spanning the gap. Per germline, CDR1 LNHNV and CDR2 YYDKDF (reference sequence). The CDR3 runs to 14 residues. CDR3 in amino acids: CATSRVDKNTEAFF. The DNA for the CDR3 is TGTGCCACCAGCAGGGTTGACAAGAACACTGAAGCTTTCTTT.

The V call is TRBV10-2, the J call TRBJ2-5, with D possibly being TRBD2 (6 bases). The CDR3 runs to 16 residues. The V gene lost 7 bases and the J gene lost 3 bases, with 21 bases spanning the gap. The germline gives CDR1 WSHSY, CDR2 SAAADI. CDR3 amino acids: CASKASAELLEETQYF. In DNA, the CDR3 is TGCGCCAGCAAAGCTAGCGCAGAACTACTCGAAGAGACCCAGTACTTC.

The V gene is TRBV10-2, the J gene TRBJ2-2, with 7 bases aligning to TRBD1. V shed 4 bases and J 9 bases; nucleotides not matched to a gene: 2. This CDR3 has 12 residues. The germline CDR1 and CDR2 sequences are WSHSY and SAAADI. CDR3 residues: CASSGDSRELFF. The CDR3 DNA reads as TGCGCCAGCAGTGGGGACAGCCGGGAGCTGTTTTTT.

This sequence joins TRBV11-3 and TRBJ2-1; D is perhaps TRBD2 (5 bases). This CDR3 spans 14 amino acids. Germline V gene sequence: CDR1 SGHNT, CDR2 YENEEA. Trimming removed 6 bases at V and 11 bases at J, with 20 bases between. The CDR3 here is CASSLILASWQQFF. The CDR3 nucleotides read TGTGCCAGCAGTTTAATCTTAGCTAGCTGGCAGCAGTTCTTC.

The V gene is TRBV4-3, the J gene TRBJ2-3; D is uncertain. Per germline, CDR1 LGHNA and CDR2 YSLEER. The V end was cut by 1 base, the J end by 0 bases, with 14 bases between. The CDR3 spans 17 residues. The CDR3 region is CASSQVTSAPSTDTQYF. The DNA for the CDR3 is TGCGCCAGCAGCCAAGTTACGAGCGCCCCTAGCACAGATACGCAGTATTTT.

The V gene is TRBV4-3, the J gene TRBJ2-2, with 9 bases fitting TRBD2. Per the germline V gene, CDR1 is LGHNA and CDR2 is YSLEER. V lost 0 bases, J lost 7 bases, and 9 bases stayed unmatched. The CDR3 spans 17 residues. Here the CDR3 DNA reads TGCGCCAGCAGCCAAGATAAACTAGCGGGCCTCGGCGGGGAGCTGTTTTTT. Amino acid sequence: CASSQDKLAGLGGELFF.

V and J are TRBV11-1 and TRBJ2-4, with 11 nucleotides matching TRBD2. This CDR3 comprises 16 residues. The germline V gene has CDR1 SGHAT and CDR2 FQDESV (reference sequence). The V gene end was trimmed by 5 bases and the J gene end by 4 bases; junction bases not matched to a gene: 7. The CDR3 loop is CASSVGTSGLKNIQYF. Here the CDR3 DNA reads TGTGCCAGCAGCGTGGGGACTAGCGGATTAAAAAACATTCAGTACTTC.

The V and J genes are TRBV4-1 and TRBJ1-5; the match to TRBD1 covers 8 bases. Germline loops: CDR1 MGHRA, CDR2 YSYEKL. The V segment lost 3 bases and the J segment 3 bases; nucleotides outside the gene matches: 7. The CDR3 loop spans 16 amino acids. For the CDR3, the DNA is TGCGCCAGCAGCCAGATAGGACAGGGTAACAATCAGCCCCAGCATTTT. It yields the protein CASSQIGQGNNQPQHF.